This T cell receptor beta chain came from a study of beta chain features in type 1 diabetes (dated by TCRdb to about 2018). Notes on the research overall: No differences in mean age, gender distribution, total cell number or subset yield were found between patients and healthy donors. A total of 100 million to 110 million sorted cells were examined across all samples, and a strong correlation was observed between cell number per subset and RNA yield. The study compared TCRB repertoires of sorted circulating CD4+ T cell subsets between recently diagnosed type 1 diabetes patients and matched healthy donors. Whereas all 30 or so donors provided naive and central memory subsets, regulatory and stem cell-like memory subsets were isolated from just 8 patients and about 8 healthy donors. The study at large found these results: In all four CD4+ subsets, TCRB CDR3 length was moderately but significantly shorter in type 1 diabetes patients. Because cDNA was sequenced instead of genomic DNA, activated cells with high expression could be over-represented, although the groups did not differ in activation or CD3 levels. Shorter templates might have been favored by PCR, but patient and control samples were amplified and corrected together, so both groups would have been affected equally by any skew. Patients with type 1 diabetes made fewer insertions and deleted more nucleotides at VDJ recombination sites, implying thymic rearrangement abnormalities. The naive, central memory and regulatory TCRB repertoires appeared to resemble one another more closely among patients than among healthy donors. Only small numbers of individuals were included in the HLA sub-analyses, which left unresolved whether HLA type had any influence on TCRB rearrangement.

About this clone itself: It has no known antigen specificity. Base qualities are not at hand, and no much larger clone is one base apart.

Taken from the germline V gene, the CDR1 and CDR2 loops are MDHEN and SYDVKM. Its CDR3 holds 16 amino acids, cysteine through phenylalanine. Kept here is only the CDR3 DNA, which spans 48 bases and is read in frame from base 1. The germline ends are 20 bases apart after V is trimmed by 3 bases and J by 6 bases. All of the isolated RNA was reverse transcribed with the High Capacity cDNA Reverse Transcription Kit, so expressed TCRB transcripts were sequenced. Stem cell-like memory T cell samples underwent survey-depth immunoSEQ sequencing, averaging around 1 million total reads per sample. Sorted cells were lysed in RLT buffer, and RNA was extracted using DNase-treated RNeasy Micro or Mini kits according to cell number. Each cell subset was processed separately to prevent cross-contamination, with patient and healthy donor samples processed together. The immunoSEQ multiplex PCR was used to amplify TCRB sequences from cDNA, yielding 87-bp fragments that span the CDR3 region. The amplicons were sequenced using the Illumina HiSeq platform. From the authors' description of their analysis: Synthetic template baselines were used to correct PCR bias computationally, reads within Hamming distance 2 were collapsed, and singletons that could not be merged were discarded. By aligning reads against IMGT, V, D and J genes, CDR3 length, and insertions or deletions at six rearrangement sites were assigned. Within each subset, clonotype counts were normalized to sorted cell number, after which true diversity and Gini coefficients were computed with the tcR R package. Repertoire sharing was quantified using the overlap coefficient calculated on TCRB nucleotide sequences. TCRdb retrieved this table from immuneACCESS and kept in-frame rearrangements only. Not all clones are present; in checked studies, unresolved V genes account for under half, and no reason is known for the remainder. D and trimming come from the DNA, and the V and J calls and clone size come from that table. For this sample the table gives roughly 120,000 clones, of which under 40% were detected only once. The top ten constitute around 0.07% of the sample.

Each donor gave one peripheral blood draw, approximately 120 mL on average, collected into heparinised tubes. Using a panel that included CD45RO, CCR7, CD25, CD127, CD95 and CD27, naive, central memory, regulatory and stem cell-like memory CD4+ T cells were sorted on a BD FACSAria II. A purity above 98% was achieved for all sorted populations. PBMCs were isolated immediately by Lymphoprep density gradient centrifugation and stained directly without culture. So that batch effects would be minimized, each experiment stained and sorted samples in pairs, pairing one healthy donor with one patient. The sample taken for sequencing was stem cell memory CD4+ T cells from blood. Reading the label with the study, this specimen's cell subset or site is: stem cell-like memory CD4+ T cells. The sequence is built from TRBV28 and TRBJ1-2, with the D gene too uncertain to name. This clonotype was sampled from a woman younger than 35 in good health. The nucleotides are TGTGCCAGCAGTTTTTCGGCCCGGGCGAGGCGGGATGGCTACACCTTC. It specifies CASSFSARARRDGYTF.